The rows below give T cell receptor beta chains drawn from one sample of a study of T-cell memory formation after mild COVID-19. MiXCR, run by TCRdb on the 5' RACE reads, gives a single entry per CDR3 protein. The sample holds approximately 240,000 distinct CDR3 sequences, about 17% seen once. The specimen was PBMCs or a T cell subset sorted from them (not recorded which). The receptors stem from a young man who had mild COVID-19 (a few samples of this study predate the infection). Cell type and time point are not known. The CDR3 runs from the conserved cysteine through the conserved F or W. The order of the fields is V gene, J gene, D gene, clone size, CDR3 protein, CDR3 DNA. D genes are given only for firm matches. A clone size is listed for some rows: how often the clone was seen (once, few, many), or a class if it is expanded.

TRBV7-2	TRBJ2-3	NA	few	CASSLGGGPKYF	TGTGCCAGCAGCTTGGGGGGGGGCCCTAAATATTTT
TRBV7-9	TRBJ2-7	NA	NA	CASSPKGSTYEQYF	TGTGCCAGCAGCCCTAAGGGGTCGACCTACGAGCAGTACTTC
TRBV3-1	TRBJ2-5	NA	few	CASSQGVNQETQYF	TGTGCCAGCAGCCAAGGGGTCAACCAAGAGACCCAGTACTTC
TRBV6-2/TRBV6-3	TRBJ1-5	TRBD1	NA	CASRLTGNQPQHF	TGTGCCAGCAGATTGACAGGGAATCAGCCCCAGCATTTT
TRBV7-2	TRBJ2-1	NA	few	CASGGSAGGTYNEQFF	TGTGCCAGCGGAGGATCAGCGGGCGGGACGTACAATGAGCAGTTCTTC
TRBV5-1	TRBJ2-5	NA	few	CASSLIPEQETQYF	TGCGCCAGCAGTCTGATTCCGGAACAAGAGACCCAGTACTTC
TRBV15	TRBJ2-3	NA	few	CATSRLSSRDTQYF	TGTGCCACCAGCAGACTAAGTTCACGGGATACGCAGTATTTT
TRBV2	TRBJ2-7	NA	few	CASSVSAADEQYF	TGTGCCAGCAGTGTCTCTGCGGCGGACGAGCAGTACTTC
TRBV7-9	TRBJ1-5	NA	NA	CAIAGQNNQPQHF	TGTGCCATCGCTGGACAGAACAATCAGCCCCAGCATTTT
TRBV4-3	TRBJ2-7	TRBD1	few	CASSQGQGASYEQYF	TGCGCCAGCAGCCAGGGCCAGGGGGCGTCCTACGAGCAGTACTTC
TRBV4-2	TRBJ1-6	NA	NA	CASTRTASSYNSPLHF	TGTGCCAGCACGAGGACAGCGAGCTCCTATAATTCACCCCTCCACTTT
TRBV6-2/TRBV6-3	TRBJ2-7	TRBD2	few	CASSYSPSGGAWWTYEQYF	TGTGCCAGCAGTTACTCCCCTAGCGGGGGGGCATGGTGGACCTACGAGCAGTACTTC
TRBV7-2	TRBJ1-4	NA	medium-sized	CASSLAWQPNEKLFF	TGTGCCAGCAGCTTAGCATGGCAGCCGAATGAAAAACTGTTTTTT
TRBV11-1	TRBJ1-1	NA	NA	CASSLEDSLNTEAFF	TGTGCCAGCAGCTTAGAGGACAGCTTGAACACTGAAGCTTTCTTT
TRBV4-2	TRBJ2-1	TRBD2	NA	CASSATPGLAGAYNEQFF	TGTGCCAGCAGCGCAACCCCGGGACTAGCGGGGGCCTACAATGAGCAGTTCTTC
TRBV4-3	TRBJ2-3	NA	NA	CASSQQVSDTQYF	TGCGCCAGCAGCCAACAGGTTTCAGATACGCAGTATTTT
TRBV9	TRBJ1-1	NA	NA	CASSVATAEAAFF	TGTGCCAGCAGCGTAGCTACCGCGGAGGCAGCTTTCTTT
TRBV6-6	TRBJ1-2	NA	few	CASSYRARMEGYTF	TGTGCCAGCAGTTACCGGGCCCGTATGGAGGGCTACACCTTC
TRBV6-5	TRBJ1-5	TRBD1	NA	CASSYSRTGYNQPQHF	TGTGCCAGCAGTTACTCCCGGACAGGGTACAATCAGCCCCAGCATTTT
TRBV6-2/TRBV6-3	TRBJ2-2	NA	NA	CASSYSIMERELFF	TGTGCCAGCAGTTACTCGATTATGGAGCGGGAGCTGTTTTTT
TRBV2	TRBJ2-2	NA	NA	CASSEGHTGELFF	TGTGCCAGCAGTGAAGGACACACCGGGGAGCTGTTTTTT
TRBV28	TRBJ2-2	NA	few	CASSLRTGLPGELFF	TGTGCCAGCAGTTTAAGAACTGGGTTGCCCGGGGAGCTGTTTTTT
TRBV6-1	TRBJ2-7	NA	few	CASSEARNALYEQYF	TGTGCCAGCAGTGAAGCCCGAAATGCGCTCTACGAGCAGTACTTC
TRBV27	TRBJ1-2	TRBD1	many	CASRRTGRDGYTF	TGTGCCAGCAGGCGGACAGGGAGGGATGGCTACACCTTC
TRBV7-9	TRBJ1-6	NA	NA	CASSLLNDNSPLHF	TGTGCCAGCAGCTTACTAAATGATAATTCACCCCTCCACTTT
TRBV5-5	TRBJ2-2	NA	NA	CASSLVGGGGELFF	TGTGCCAGCAGCTTGGTGGGCGGAGGCGGGGAGCTGTTTTTT
TRBV29-1	TRBJ2-7	NA	NA	CSAGPDDGEQYF	TGCAGCGCGGGACCAGACGACGGTGAGCAGTACTTC
TRBV7-3	TRBJ2-5	NA	NA	CASGGGRGETQYF	TGTGCCAGCGGGGGAGGTCGCGGAGAGACCCAGTACTTC
TRBV7-2	TRBJ1-2	NA	NA	CASSPYSTVAFLKDGYTF	TGTGCCAGCAGCCCCTACTCGACAGTAGCATTCTTAAAGGATGGCTACACCTTC
TRBV4-3	TRBJ2-1	NA	NA	CASSQDASYNEQFF	TGCGCCAGCAGCCAAGATGCGTCGTACAATGAGCAGTTCTTC
TRBV12-3/TRBV12-4	TRBJ1-2	TRBD1	few	CASSPGDREYAYTF	TGTGCCAGCAGTCCGGGTGACAGGGAATATGCCTACACCTTC
TRBV5-1	TRBJ2-7	TRBD1	few	CASSLGDRSNYEQYF	TGCGCCAGCAGCTTGGGGGACAGGTCTAACTACGAGCAGTACTTC
TRBV7-9	TRBJ2-5	NA	NA	CASSLVHGGPGGQETQYF	TGTGCCAGCAGCTTAGTTCATGGGGGGCCAGGAGGTCAAGAGACCCAGTACTTC
TRBV28	TRBJ2-3	TRBD2	NA	CASSQPSSGGTDTQYF	TGTGCCAGCAGCCAACCTTCTAGCGGGGGGACAGATACGCAGTATTTT
TRBV7-6	TRBJ2-7	TRBD2	few	CASTSLAGGRVNEQYF	TGTGCCAGCACTAGTTTAGCGGGGGGGCGTGTAAACGAGCAGTACTTC
TRBV5-1	TRBJ2-3	TRBD2	NA	CASSLSSGGSPTDTQYF	TGCGCCAGCAGCTTGTCTAGCGGGGGGTCCCCGACAGATACGCAGTATTTT
TRBV24-1	TRBJ2-3	TRBD2	few	CATSDAGGGTDTQYF	TGTGCCACCAGTGACGCGGGGGGAGGCACAGATACGCAGTATTTT
TRBV20-1	TRBJ2-1	TRBD2	few	CSAPSGLAGGLGNEQFF	TGCAGTGCTCCCTCGGGACTAGCGGGGGGGCTGGGCAATGAGCAGTTCTTC
TRBV4-2	TRBJ1-4	NA	NA	CASSRDNNEKLFF	TGTGCCAGCAGCCGAGACAACAATGAAAAACTGTTTTTT
TRBV20-1	TRBJ2-2	NA	NA	CSAREAGELFF	TGCAGTGCTAGAGAAGCCGGGGAGCTGTTTTTT
TRBV20-1	TRBJ2-5	TRBD1	few	CSAKRQGRETQYF	TGCAGTGCTAAACGACAGGGGAGAGAGACCCAGTACTTC
TRBV5-1	TRBJ2-5	NA	NA	CASRTFGGAETQYF	TGCGCCAGCAGGACATTTGGGGGCGCAGAGACCCAGTACTTC
TRBV9	TRBJ1-1	NA	NA	CASSVTSHNTEAFF	TGTGCCAGCAGCGTAACCTCACATAACACTGAAGCTTTCTTT
TRBV7-2	TRBJ2-5	NA	few	CASTRGGRETQYF	TGTGCCAGCACCAGAGGGGGGAGGGAGACCCAGTACTTC
TRBV7-9	TRBJ1-2	NA	NA	CASSLEMGGYTF	TGTGCCAGCAGCTTAGAAATGGGAGGCTACACCTTC
TRBV19	TRBJ2-1	NA	few	CASSKQGSNEQFF	TGTGCCAGTAGTAAACAGGGATCCAATGAGCAGTTCTTC
TRBV5-1	TRBJ2-3	NA	NA	CASSAQGVKDTQYF	TGCGCCAGCAGCGCCCAAGGGGTAAAAGATACGCAGTATTTT
TRBV7-2	TRBJ1-2	NA	few	CASSLFTEYGYTF	TGTGCCAGCAGCTTATTTACAGAATATGGCTACACCTTC
TRBV12-3/TRBV12-4	TRBJ2-7	NA	NA	CASSFRSYEQYF	TGTGCCAGCAGTTTCCGGTCCTACGAGCAGTACTTC
TRBV7-9	TRBJ1-1	TRBD1	few	CASSTGGRRSEAFF	TGTGCCAGCAGCACAGGGGGCCGACGTTCTGAAGCTTTCTTT